These 27 T cell receptor beta chains share one sample of origin, sequenced in a study of blood T cell repertoires in COVID-19. The data were produced by immunoSEQ multiplex PCR, yet TCRdb's version contains in-frame clones alone and is incomplete. Among hundreds of thousands of clones listed, 82% were seen once. The sequenced sample was peripheral blood. These receptors all come from a woman older than 75 with acute or convalescent COVID-19.

The chain links TRBV19 to TRBJ2-7, with no clear D. The germline V gene encodes CDR1 LNHDA and CDR2 SQIVND (reference sequence). The CDR3 extends over 13 amino acids. Trimming removed 5 bases from V and 4 bases from J, with 12 bases in between. CDR3 sequence: CASSSRHAYEQYF. The DNA for the CDR3 is TGTGCCAGTAGTTCCCGTCACGCGTACGAGCAGTACTTC.

V and J are TRBV6-5 and TRBJ2-2, with 9 bases aligning to TRBD1. Germline V gene lookup returns CDR1 MNHEY and CDR2 SVGAGI. The ends lost 8 bases at V and 4 bases at J; junction bases unmatched: 2. The CDR3 totals 13 residues. Here the CDR3 reads CASVDRGTGELFF. CDR3 in DNA: TGTGCCAGCGTGGACAGGGGCACCGGGGAGCTGTTTTTT.

This clone showed up just once. V is TRBV5-1 and J is TRBJ2-3, with 7 bases that match TRBD1. The J segment lost 1 base and the V segment lost 3 bases, leaving 5 bases of the junction unmatched. The CDR3 is 15 amino acids. The germline CDR1 and CDR2 sequences are SGHRS and YFSETQ. The CDR3 region has the DNA TGCGCCAGCAGCTCGCAGGACAGGCGCACAGATACGCAGTATTTT. Translated, it gives CASSSQDRRTDTQYF.

The count of this clone is one. The chain employs TRBV16 and TRBJ2-5; tentatively, D is TRBD1 (5 bases). V was cut by 0 bases and J by 2 bases, with 10 bases left in between. This CDR3 contains 15 residues. Germline CDR1 is KGHSY and CDR2 is FQNENV. CDR3 coding DNA: TGTGCCAGCAGCCAATCTGGGGCAGGGCAAGAGACCCAGTACTTC. Its translation is CASSQSGAGQETQYF.

This sequence joins TRBV4-3 and TRBJ2-1, with 8 bases lining up with TRBD1. After removal of 1 base from V and 6 bases from J, the junction contained 11 bases not matched to a gene. The CDR3 is made up of 17 amino acids. Germline assignment: CDR1 LGHNA and CDR2 YSLEER. CDR3 nucleotide sequence: TGCGCCAGCAGCCAAGCCCTCAGGGGGCGAGGGGTCAATGAGCAGTTCTTC. This gives the protein CASSQALRGRGVNEQFF.

The rearrangement links TRBV7-2 to TRBJ2-5; 12 bases match TRBD2. From germline, CDR1 is SGHTA and CDR2 FQGNSA. V dropped 5 bases and J dropped 4; count of bases not matched to a gene: 8. The CDR3 loop spans 16 amino acids. The CDR3 loop reads CASSVGLAGGRETQYF. CDR3 coding DNA: TGTGCCAGCAGCGTGGGCCTAGCGGGGGGGCGAGAGACCCAGTACTTC.

The chain is built from TRBV29-1 and TRBJ2-3; maybe TRBD2 (5 bases). This CDR3 contains 16 residues. Trimming removed 3 bases from V and 7 bases from J, with 23 bases in between. Germline V gene sequence: CDR1 SQVTM, CDR2 ANQGSEA. CDR3 region: CSVEPTRPADVNTQYF. CDR3 in DNA: TGCAGCGTTGAGCCCACTAGACCCGCGGATGTAAATACGCAGTATTTT.

V usage is TRBV29-1 and J usage is TRBJ2-5, with TRBD1 matching 8 bases. CDR1 and CDR2 (germline): SQVTM, ANQGSEA. The CDR3 is 13 residues long. V was clipped by 1 base and J by 5 bases; unmatched bases: 3. CDR3 loop: CSVEGQGSETQYF. In DNA, the CDR3 is TGCAGCGTTGAAGGACAGGGGAGCGAGACCCAGTACTTC.

The rearrangement links TRBV3-1 (or the pseudogene TRBV3-2) to TRBJ1-1; possibly TRBD1 for D (5 bases). Germline assignment: CDR1 LGHDT and CDR2 YNNKEL (reference sequence). Between the trimmed V and J ends, which lost 4 bases and 3 bases, there was a span of 27 bases. This CDR3 is built from 19 residues. CDR3: CASSPQSMGPQYCDTEAFF. The CDR3 nucleotides read TGTGCCAGCAGCCCCCAATCAATGGGGCCACAATATTGCGACACTGAAGCTTTCTTT.

The chain links TRBV2 to TRBJ1-4; 7 bases match TRBD1. The germline CDR1 and CDR2 sequences are SNHLY and FYNNEI. CDR3 length: 16 amino acids. The V gene end was trimmed by 2 bases and the J gene end by 6 bases; junction bases not matched to a gene: 9. The DNA of the CDR3 is TGTGCCAGCAGTGAATTACGGTGGCAGGGGGATGAAAAACTGTTTTTT. It is translated as CASSELRWQGDEKLFF.

This clone appeared a single time. The chain has TRBV7-2 and TRBJ1-2; TRBD1 matches at 9 bases. V trimming: 5 bases; J trimming: 8 bases; junction bases outside the gene matches: 15. Per the germline V gene, CDR1 is SGHTA and CDR2 is FQGNSA. The CDR3 runs 16 residues. The CDR3 DNA is TGTGCCAGCAGCCTCCGGACAGGGGCGGAGGTGAAGGGCTACACCTTC. Translating gives CASSLRTGAEVKGYTF.

The rearrangement uses TRBV30 and TRBJ1-3, with D possibly matching TRBD1 (5 bases). The CDR3 is 14 residues long. V lost 0 bases and J lost 10, with 16 bases in between. From germline, CDR1 is GTSNPN and CDR2 SVGIG (reference sequence). CDR3 sequence: CAWSVLGPSETIYF. CDR3 coding DNA: TGTGCCTGGAGTGTACTGGGGCCTTCCGAGACCATATATTTT.

This clone was seen more than once but under ten times. The V gene is TRBV5-6, the J gene TRBJ2-5, with TRBD1 as a possible D gene (6 bases). CDR1 is SGHDT and CDR2 is YYEEEE in the germline V gene. The CDR3 loop spans 13 amino acids. V gave up 0 bases and J gave up 5 bases, with 8 bases separating them. CDR3 sequence: CASSLDRAETQYF. DNA of the CDR3: TGTGCCAGCAGCTTGGACAGGGCGGAGACCCAGTACTTC.

The chain combines TRBV27 with TRBJ2-7; TRBD2 aligns across 11 bases. CDR3 size: 20 residues. Germline lookup yields CDR1 MNHEY and CDR2 SMNVEV (reference sequence). V lost 5 bases and J lost 3; bases outside the gene matches: 21. The CDR3 reads CASSPQNKGLAEKLSYEQYF. Here the CDR3 DNA reads TGTGCCAGCAGTCCCCAAAACAAGGGACTAGCGGAGAAATTGAGCTACGAGCAGTACTTC.

This chain uses TRBV7-8 with TRBJ1-1; 12 positions agree with TRBD1. Germline values: CDR1 SGHVS, CDR2 FQNEAQ. The CDR3 is 16 residues long. Trimming at V came to 1 base and at J to 10 bases, leaving 10 bases not matched to a gene. CDR3 loop: CASSLGGTGGNRVAFF. The CDR3 DNA reads TGTGCCAGCAGCTTAGGAGGGACAGGGGGCAATAGGGTAGCTTTCTTT.

The J gene is TRBJ2-7, the V gene TRBV18, with 13 bases lining up with TRBD2. With V trimmed by 0 bases and J by 4 bases, 6 bases remained unmatched. Germline-derived CDR1 and CDR2 are KGHSH and LQKENI. The CDR3 is 17 amino acids. CDR3 amino acids: CASSPPGLAGAGYEQYF. CDR3 coding DNA: TGTGCCAGCTCACCACCCGGACTAGCGGGAGCTGGTTACGAGCAGTACTTC. The full variable domain, its missing parts supplied by reference TRBV18 and TRBJ2-7, is NAGVMQNPRHLVRRRGQEARLRCSPMKGHSHVYWYRQLPEEGLKFMVYLQKENIIDESGMPKERFSAEFPKEGPSILRIQQVVRGDSAAYFCASSPPGLAGAGYEQYFGPGTRLTVT.

This chain uses TRBV20-1 with TRBJ2-1; weak D call: TRBD1 (5 bases). With 3 bases removed from V and 13 bases from J, the gap between germline ends came to 16 bases. Germline V lookup: CDR1 DFQATT, CDR2 SNEGSKA (reference sequence). The CDR3 spans 12 residues. This chain's CDR3 is CSASPLNRFQFF. The CDR3 nucleotides are TGCAGTGCTAGTCCCCTAAACAGGTTCCAGTTCTTC.

The J gene is TRBJ1-4, the V gene TRBV20-1; D is uncertain. V lost 3 bases and J lost 7, with 6 bases in between. Germline V CDR1 and CDR2: DFQATT, SNEGSKA (reference sequence). The CDR3 has 11 residues. Written as DNA, the CDR3 is TGCAGTGCTAGGGGAGGTGAAAAACTGTTTTTT. This translates into CSARGGEKLFF.

This clone was seen once. The rearrangement uses TRBV4-3 and TRBJ2-6; no clear D gene. Germline V lookup: CDR1 LGHNA, CDR2 YSLEER. The CDR3 contains 15 residues. The germline V and J ends were trimmed by 4 bases and 1 base, with 8 bases remaining between them. The CDR3 region is CASSLDPSGANVLTF. Written as DNA, the CDR3 is TGCGCCAGCAGCCTAGATCCTTCTGGGGCCAACGTCCTGACTTTC.

The genes are TRBV5-4 and TRBJ2-1; TRBD1 aligns across 12 bases. Germline CDR1 reads SGHNT; CDR2 reads YYREEE (reference sequence). The junction had 13 bases not matched to a gene; V was cut back by 4 bases and J by 8 bases. CDR3 length: 17 amino acids. This chain's CDR3 is CASSPITGTGGEDEQFF. DNA for the CDR3: TGTGCCAGCAGCCCAATTACCGGGACAGGGGGCGAGGATGAGCAGTTCTTC.

This clone was seen just once. The V gene is TRBV7-2, the J gene TRBJ1-4; D is unclear. V lost 6 bases to trimming and J lost 6 bases, with 14 bases between them. CDR1 is SGHTA, CDR2 FQGNSA, per germline. This CDR3 comprises 14 residues. The DNA of the CDR3 is TGTGCCAGCAGTCGAGGGAGGGTCGATGAAAAACTGTTTTTT. Translated, it gives CASSRGRVDEKLFF.

This chain uses TRBV15 with TRBJ2-1, with 10 bases aligning to TRBD2. The V and J ends lost 0 bases and 6 bases, in that order; junction bases with no gene match: 2. The CDR3 contains 15 residues. CDR1 is LNHNV and CDR2 is YYDKDF in the germline V gene (reference sequence). CDR3 DNA sequence: TGTGCCACCAGCAGAGAGGCTAGCGGGGGCAATGAGCAGTTCTTC. Translated: CATSREASGGNEQFF.

The chain combines TRBV7-8 with TRBJ1-1; the D is unclear. The CDR3 is made up of 13 amino acids. The V gene's germline CDR1 is SGHVS and CDR2 FQNEAQ. The V gene lost 1 base and the J gene lost 11 bases, with 14 bases spanning the gap. The CDR3 here is CASSLGLRRGAFF. The CDR3 DNA reads as TGTGCCAGCAGCTTAGGGCTGCGCCGAGGGGCTTTCTTT. The full variable domain, in which reference TRBV7-8 and TRBJ1-1 provide the parts outside the CDR3, is GAGVSQSPRYKVAKRGQDVALRCDPISGHVSLFWYQQALGQGPEFLTYFQNEAQLDKSGLPSDRFFAERPEGSVSTLKIQRTQQEDSAVYLCASSLGLRRGAFFGQGTRLTVV.

This chain uses TRBV7-2 with TRBJ1-2; D unresolved. CDR1 is SGHTA, CDR2 FQGNSA, per germline. The CDR3 has 14 residues. V dropped 5 bases and J dropped 4 bases, with 14 bases sitting between them. The CDR3, as DNA: TGTGCCAGCAGCACCCCGGGGTCGCCCTATGGCTACACCTTC. Translation: CASSTPGSPYGYTF.

V usage is TRBV6-1 and J usage is TRBJ2-7; D is ambiguous. The V end lost 7 bases, the J end lost 2 bases, and 6 bases lay between the germline ends. The CDR3 has 11 residues. Germline V gene data show CDR1 as MNHNS and CDR2 as SASEGT. CDR3 DNA sequence: TGTGCCAGCATGGCGGCCTACGAGCAGTACTTC. Its translation is CASMAAYEQYF.

A note on this clone: At the DNA level, this CDR3 is encoded by other sequences in the same sample as well. As DNA, the CDR3 is TGTGCCAGCAGCCAAGCCAACACAGATACGCAGTATTTT. This codes for CASSQANTDTQYF. This sequence joins TRBV14 and TRBJ2-3; D unresolved. Germline loops: CDR1 SGHDN, CDR2 FVKESK. Trimming pared 1 base from V and 2 bases from J, leaving 4 bases between. The CDR3 is made up of 13 amino acids. Full variable domain (rest looked up from reference TRBV14 and TRBJ2-3): EAGVTQFPSHSVIEKGQTVTLRCDPISGHDNLYWYRRVMGKEIKFLLHFVKESKQDESGMPNNRFLAERTGGTYSTLKVQPAELEDSGVYFCASSQANTDTQYFGPGTRLTVL.

The V call is TRBV6-1, the J call TRBJ2-5, with D tentatively TRBD1 (5 bases). Looked up from germline, CDR1 is MNHNS and CDR2 is SASEGT. V gave up 8 bases and J gave up 5 bases, with 15 bases separating them. This CDR3 is built from 13 residues. The CDR3 nucleotides are TGTGCCAGCGCGCCGCCAGGGCTGGAGACCCAGTACTTC. Protein: CASAPPGLETQYF.